The rows below give T cell receptor beta chains drawn from one sample of a study of identical twins. TCRdb re-called the 5' RACE reads with MiXCR, one entry per CDR3 protein. The sample includes approximately 590,000 distinct CDR3 sequences, 9.6% of them seen just once. This sample was also put to use in a study of yellow fever vaccine responses in identical twins.

The sequencing input was PBMCs. Receptors were obtained from a woman aged 18 to 35 in good health. Both conserved end residues are part of each CDR3. The D gene is left open where the match is weak. Rows may omit the clone size; those that give it use once, few, many or a size class.

V gene,J gene,clone size,D gene,CDR3 DNA,CDR3 protein
TRBV7-9,TRBJ2-2,many,NA,TGTGCCAGCAGCTCAAGGACAGCCAAGGTCACCGGGGAGCTGTTTTTT,CASSSRTAKVTGELFF
TRBV6-1,TRBJ2-7,NA,TRBD2,TGTGCCAGCAGTCGACTAGCGGATAGCTACGAGCAGTACTTC,CASSRLADSYEQYF
TRBV27,TRBJ2-2,few,NA,TGTGCCAGCAGTTTTTACTGGGACGGCACCGGGGAGCTGTTTTTT,CASSFYWDGTGELFF
TRBV12-3/TRBV12-4,TRBJ2-1,few,NA,TGTGCCAGCAGCCTCCCACTTGGCGATGAGCAGTTCTTC,CASSLPLGDEQFF
TRBV7-2,TRBJ1-5,many,NA,TGTGCCAGCAGCCCACAGGGAGGGTTGGGCAATCAGCCCCAGCATTTT,CASSPQGGLGNQPQHF
TRBV24-1,TRBJ2-1,few,TRBD2,TGTGCCACCAGGGTCAGGGGGACTAGCGGGAGCAAAAATGAGCAGTTCTTC,CATRVRGTSGSKNEQFF
TRBV12-3/TRBV12-4,TRBJ1-2,NA,NA,TGTGCCAGCAGTCCACCTCTCCGTGGGGGCTACACCTTC,CASSPPLRGGYTF
TRBV20-1,TRBJ2-5,NA,TRBD2,TGCAGTGCTAGAGACATCCCCCCGACTAGCGGGCAAGAGACCCAGTACTTC,CSARDIPPTSGQETQYF
TRBV27,TRBJ2-5,NA,NA,TGTGCCAGCAAGGTCTCAGGTTGGGGGACCCAGTACTTC,CASKVSGWGTQYF
TRBV5-1,TRBJ2-7,many,TRBD2,TGCGCCAGCAGCTCGGGGGGGCCAGGCGAGCAGTACTTC,CASSSGGPGEQYF
TRBV15,TRBJ2-1,few,NA,TGTGCCACCAGCACTCCGGGCCTAGCAGGAAACAATGAGCAGTTCTTC,CATSTPGLAGNNEQFF